This TCR beta chain comes out of a study of tumor-infiltrating lymphocytes in primary liver carcinoma. Study context: Tumors were staged T1-T3 N0M0 and measured 4.2 to 10 cm across. Whole-study findings and limits: Tumors had a significantly higher top-250-clone fraction than blood (p = 0.039).

From about 0.45 ug total RNA, TCR beta cDNA was generated with a primer in the constant region. Three nested multiplex PCR rounds, a slightly modified ARM-PCR, produced the libraries for TCR beta. For around 9 cycles apiece, the opening two PCR rounds ran with TRBV1-TRBV30 forward primers and a C-beta reverse primer. TCRdb fed the multiplex PCR reads into MiXCR, producing one record per CDR3 protein. The table has 100,000 to 150,000 distinct CDR3 sequences, 55% to 75% seen once. CDR3 length: 13 residues. Germline V lookup: CDR1 SQVTM, CDR2 ANQGSEA. V gave up 3 bases and J gave up 5 bases, with 12 bases separating them. Between roughly 17 and 31 mg of unsorted bulk tissue served as the source from which RNA and DNA were co-extracted. This clonotype was found many times. The antigen is not known.

The chain recombines TRBV29-1 with TRBJ2-3, with D uncertain. The source material was liver tumor tissue from sampling region 3. Subset described: tumor region T3, left-lateral pole. This clonotype was obtained from a woman aged 55-70 years with primary liver carcinoma and hepatitis B virus infection. In nucleotides, the CDR3 is TGCAGCGTTGAGTTTGGTGGCGGAGATACGCAGTATTTT. Its translation is CSVEFGGGDTQYF.